This is a list of T cell receptor beta chains from one sample in a study of regulatory T cells in long-lasting Graves disease. MiXCR was run by TCRdb on the multiplex PCR reads, yielding one entry per CDR3 protein. The sample comprises some 500,000 distinct CDR3 sequences, approximately 16% of which are singletons, and 25% rests with the top ten. In addition, the sample was reused for a study of T cells in Graves' hyperthyroidism and ophthalmopathy.

Specimen: peripheral blood mononuclear cells (PBMCs), collected at new diagnosis, from a patient treated with antithyroid drugs. These receptors all come from a woman aged 35-65 years with Graves disease. Both conserved end residues are part of each CDR3. Fields, in order: CDR3 DNA, CDR3 protein, V gene, J gene, clone size, D gene. The D gene is left open where the match is weak. Expanded clones get a size class; other rows say once, few or many, or leave the size out.

CDR3nt: TGTGCCAGCAGCTTTTTCGAGCGGGGCAACACCGGGGAGCTGTTTTTT
CDR3aa: CASSFFERGNTGELFF
v_gene: TRBV13
j_gene: TRBJ2-2
abundance: .
d_gene: TRBD2

CDR3nt: TGTGCCAGCAGCTCGGACTGGAAGGCTTCACCCCTCCACTTT
CDR3aa: CASSSDWKASPLHF
v_gene: TRBV11-1
j_gene: TRBJ1-6
abundance: many
d_gene: .

CDR3nt: TGTGCCAGCTCACCACCGGCAGGTAGCAATCAGCCCCAGCATTTT
CDR3aa: CASSPPAGSNQPQHF
v_gene: TRBV18
j_gene: TRBJ1-5
abundance: many
d_gene: .

CDR3nt: TGTGCCAGCAGTGAATGGCGGGAGGGGGCCTACGAGCAGTACTTC
CDR3aa: CASSEWREGAYEQYF
v_gene: TRBV25-1
j_gene: TRBJ2-7
abundance: few
d_gene: TRBD2

CDR3nt: TGTGCCAGCAGCTTCCACCTATTACAGAACACTGAAGCTTTCTTT
CDR3aa: CASSFHLLQNTEAFF
v_gene: TRBV5-8
j_gene: TRBJ1-1
abundance: few
d_gene: .

CDR3nt: TGCAGTGCTCCTAGCGGGGTTGGGGAACTGTTTTTT
CDR3aa: CSAPSGVGELFF
v_gene: TRBV20-1
j_gene: TRBJ2-2
abundance: few
d_gene: TRBD2

CDR3nt: TGTGCCAGCAGCTTAGAATGGGGGAACACTGAAGCTTTCTTT
CDR3aa: CASSLEWGNTEAFF
v_gene: TRBV11-2
j_gene: TRBJ1-1
abundance: many
d_gene: .

CDR3nt: TGTGCCAGCAGTTTTGGGGGGGGCCTCTCTCATGAGCAGTTCTTC
CDR3aa: CASSFGGGLSHEQFF
v_gene: TRBV12-3/TRBV12-4
j_gene: TRBJ2-1
abundance: .
d_gene: .

CDR3nt: TGCAGTGCTAGTAGGACAGGGTACTACGATGGCTACACCTTC
CDR3aa: CSASRTGYYDGYTF
v_gene: TRBV20-1
j_gene: TRBJ1-2
abundance: .
d_gene: TRBD1

CDR3nt: TGTGCCAGCAGCCTGGGACTAGCGGGGGGGCTTAGCACAGATACGCAGTATTTT
CDR3aa: CASSLGLAGGLSTDTQYF
v_gene: TRBV3-1
j_gene: TRBJ2-3
abundance: .
d_gene: TRBD2

CDR3nt: TGTGCCATCTCAACCGGGACAGGGTACCACTACGAGCAGTACTTC
CDR3aa: CAISTGTGYHYEQYF
v_gene: TRBV10-3
j_gene: TRBJ2-7
abundance: .
d_gene: TRBD1

CDR3nt: TGTGCCAGCACTCGGAGGGGGTTGGCGGATCAAGAGACCCAGTACTTC
CDR3aa: CASTRRGLADQETQYF
v_gene: TRBV6-1
j_gene: TRBJ2-5
abundance: many
d_gene: .

CDR3nt: TGTGCCAGCAGCTTATTGGCGGTTCCCAGAGGTGAGCAGTTCTTC
CDR3aa: CASSLLAVPRGEQFF
v_gene: TRBV7-8
j_gene: TRBJ2-1
abundance: many
d_gene: .

CDR3nt: TGTGCCAGCAGTGATCAACTTGGGCTAAATCAGCCCCAGCATTTT
CDR3aa: CASSDQLGLNQPQHF
v_gene: TRBV6-2/TRBV6-3
j_gene: TRBJ1-5
abundance: .
d_gene: .

CDR3nt: TGTGCCAGCCGGGCCGGAGGACGGTTTACGAGGCCCCAGCATTTT
CDR3aa: CASRAGGRFTRPQHF
v_gene: TRBV6-2/TRBV6-3
j_gene: TRBJ1-5
abundance: .
d_gene: .

CDR3nt: TGTGCCAGCAGCTATTTCAGGAACACTGAAGCTTTCTTT
CDR3aa: CASSYFRNTEAFF
v_gene: TRBV5-4
j_gene: TRBJ1-1
abundance: .
d_gene: .

CDR3nt: TGTGCCAGCAGTTTATCCTGGGGACAGTCCTACAATGAGCAGTTCTTC
CDR3aa: CASSLSWGQSYNEQFF
v_gene: TRBV28
j_gene: TRBJ2-1
abundance: many
d_gene: TRBD1

CDR3nt: TGTGCCAGCAGTGCCGACAGGCTCAATCAGCCCCAGCATTTT
CDR3aa: CASSADRLNQPQHF
v_gene: TRBV6-1
j_gene: TRBJ1-5
abundance: many
d_gene: .

CDR3nt: TGTGCCAGCAGGAAGGCAGGGGAGGAAAAACTGTTTTTT
CDR3aa: CASRKAGEEKLFF
v_gene: TRBV28
j_gene: TRBJ1-4
abundance: many
d_gene: .

CDR3nt: TGTGCCAGCAGCTTAGATCGCCAGGGGGACGGCTACACCTTC
CDR3aa: CASSLDRQGDGYTF
v_gene: TRBV7-9
j_gene: TRBJ1-2
abundance: .
d_gene: TRBD1

CDR3nt: TGTGCCAGCAGTTTGCCCGGGACAGGGGACGAGCAGTACTTC
CDR3aa: CASSLPGTGDEQYF
v_gene: TRBV6-5
j_gene: TRBJ2-7
abundance: many
d_gene: TRBD1

CDR3nt: TGTGCCAGCAGTATCCCCTGGGGTACGACGGCCAAAAACATTCAGTACTTC
CDR3aa: CASSIPWGTTAKNIQYF
v_gene: TRBV28
j_gene: TRBJ2-4
abundance: .
d_gene: .

CDR3nt: TGTGCCAGTAACGCCGGACAGGGGGCACATGGCTACACCTTC
CDR3aa: CASNAGQGAHGYTF
v_gene: TRBV6-1
j_gene: TRBJ1-2
abundance: .
d_gene: TRBD1

CDR3nt: TGCAGTGCTAGAGTAAGCGGGGGGGCAGACGATACGCAGTATTTT
CDR3aa: CSARVSGGADDTQYF
v_gene: TRBV20-1
j_gene: TRBJ2-3
abundance: few
d_gene: TRBD2

CDR3nt: TGCGCCAGCAGCCAACCTCGGGACAGAATCTATGGCTACACCTTC
CDR3aa: CASSQPRDRIYGYTF
v_gene: TRBV4-1
j_gene: TRBJ1-2
abundance: few
d_gene: TRBD1

CDR3nt: TGCAGTGCTAGAGATCAGGGGCACTCCTACGAGCAGTACTTC
CDR3aa: CSARDQGHSYEQYF
v_gene: TRBV20-1
j_gene: TRBJ2-7
abundance: few
d_gene: .

CDR3nt: TGTGCCAGCTCACCTGCCGGGACAGGGGGCAGAGGGACTGAAGCTTTCTTT
CDR3aa: CASSPAGTGGRGTEAFF
v_gene: TRBV18
j_gene: TRBJ1-1
abundance: many
d_gene: TRBD1

CDR3nt: TGTGCCAGCAGGAAGGGGGCTCAGTTGGGCTACGAGCAGTACTTC
CDR3aa: CASRKGAQLGYEQYF
v_gene: TRBV2
j_gene: TRBJ2-7
abundance: many
d_gene: TRBD1

CDR3nt: TGCAGTGCCCAGGGAGGGACCCAGTATGAGCAGTACTTC
CDR3aa: CSAQGGTQYEQYF
v_gene: TRBV20-1
j_gene: TRBJ2-7
abundance: many
d_gene: TRBD2

CDR3nt: TGTGCCAGCAGTTTTTCTGAAGGGTATGGCTACACCTTC
CDR3aa: CASSFSEGYGYTF
v_gene: TRBV28
j_gene: TRBJ1-2
abundance: many
d_gene: .

CDR3nt: TGTGCCAGCAGCTTAGTTGGAGGAATCGCTTCCTACGAGCAGTACTTC
CDR3aa: CASSLVGGIASYEQYF
v_gene: TRBV7-2
j_gene: TRBJ2-7
abundance: few
d_gene: .

CDR3nt: TGCGCCAGCAGCTTGCGACCCACGGAGCAGTACTTC
CDR3aa: CASSLRPTEQYF
v_gene: TRBV5-1
j_gene: TRBJ2-7
abundance: few
d_gene: .

CDR3nt: TGCGCCAGCAGTGAGCAACTAGCGGGGGGTTACGGAGATACGCAGTATTTT
CDR3aa: CASSEQLAGGYGDTQYF
v_gene: TRBV10-2
j_gene: TRBJ2-3
abundance: .
d_gene: TRBD2

CDR3nt: TGTGCCAGCAGAAATAGCGGGGGGGCCGGAGATACGCAGTATTTT
CDR3aa: CASRNSGGAGDTQYF
v_gene: TRBV6-1
j_gene: TRBJ2-3
abundance: few
d_gene: TRBD2

CDR3nt: TGTGCCAGCAGCTTAGGGGAGGAGCAGCCCCAGCATTTT
CDR3aa: CASSLGEEQPQHF
v_gene: TRBV11-2
j_gene: TRBJ1-5
abundance: .
d_gene: .

CDR3nt: TGTGCCAGCAGTCCCGGGACAGGGGCGTTTCAGCCCCAGCATTTT
CDR3aa: CASSPGTGAFQPQHF
v_gene: TRBV28
j_gene: TRBJ1-5
abundance: many
d_gene: TRBD1

CDR3nt: TGTGCCAGCAGCCACAGCACAGATACGCAGTATTTT
CDR3aa: CASSHSTDTQYF
v_gene: TRBV13
j_gene: TRBJ2-3
abundance: many
d_gene: .

CDR3nt: TGTGCCAGCAGAGGTCCGGGGGATCCCCATGGCTACACCTTC
CDR3aa: CASRGPGDPHGYTF
v_gene: TRBV28
j_gene: TRBJ1-2
abundance: .
d_gene: .

CDR3nt: TGCGCCAGCAGCTCGGGACAGGGAAGGGTGACCCAGTACTTC
CDR3aa: CASSSGQGRVTQYF
v_gene: TRBV5-1
j_gene: TRBJ2-5
abundance: many
d_gene: TRBD1

CDR3nt: TGTGCCAGCAGCTTCGTAGACCGGGGGGATGGCTACACCTTC
CDR3aa: CASSFVDRGDGYTF
v_gene: TRBV11-2
j_gene: TRBJ1-2
abundance: once
d_gene: .

CDR3nt: TGTGCCAGCAGCCACTTCTTGAAGACCCAGTACTTC
CDR3aa: CASSHFLKTQYF
v_gene: TRBV3-1
j_gene: TRBJ2-5
abundance: many
d_gene: .

CDR3nt: TGTGCCAGCTCAAGGGGACAGGCGTCAAATTCACCCCTCCACTTT
CDR3aa: CASSRGQASNSPLHF
v_gene: TRBV6-1
j_gene: TRBJ1-6
abundance: .
d_gene: TRBD1